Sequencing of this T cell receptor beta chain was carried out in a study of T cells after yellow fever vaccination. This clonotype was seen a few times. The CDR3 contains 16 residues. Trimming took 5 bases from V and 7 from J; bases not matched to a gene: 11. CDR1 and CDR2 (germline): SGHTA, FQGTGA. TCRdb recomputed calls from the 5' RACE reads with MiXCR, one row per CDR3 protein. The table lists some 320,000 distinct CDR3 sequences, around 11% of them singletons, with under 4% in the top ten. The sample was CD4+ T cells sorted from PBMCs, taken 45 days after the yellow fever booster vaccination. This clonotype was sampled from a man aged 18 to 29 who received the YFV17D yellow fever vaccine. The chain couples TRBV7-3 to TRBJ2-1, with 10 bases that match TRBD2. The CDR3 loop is CASSRPPGTSDNEQFF. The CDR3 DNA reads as TGTGCCAGCAGCCGCCCCCCCGGGACTAGCGATAATGAGCAGTTCTTC.